A single sample is the source of the 2 T cell receptor beta chains below, sequenced in a study of shared clonotypes between healthy human individuals. TCRdb's copy holds only in-frame clones and misses some; the assay was immunoSEQ multiplex PCR. Of 1,400,000 or so clones listed, 98% are singletons. Sequenced: naive CD4+ T cells sorted from blood. Subset specified: CD45RA+ positively selected. The receptors originated from a man aged 25-40 years in good health.

This chain uses TRBV14 with TRBJ2-1; 7 positions agree with TRBD2. V shed 4 bases and J 9 bases; nucleotides not matched to a gene: 6. From germline, CDR1 is SGHDN and CDR2 FVKESK. The CDR3 is made up of 13 amino acids. The CDR3, as DNA: TGTGCCAGCAGCCTTACGGGAGGAGTTGAGCAGTTCTTC. Translation: CASSLTGGVEQFF. The full variable domain, rest sourced from reference TRBV14 and TRBJ2-1, is EAGVTQFPSHSVIEKGQTVTLRCDPISGHDNLYWYRRVMGKEIKFLLHFVKESKQDESGMPNNRFLAERTGGTYSTLKVQPAELEDSGVYFCASSLTGGVEQFFGPGTRLTVL.

The rearrangement uses TRBV5-1 and TRBJ2-5; tentatively, D is TRBD1 or TRBD2 (6 bases each). V dropped 0 bases and J dropped 4 bases, with 13 bases sitting between them. The CDR3 runs 15 residues. Germline V gene data show CDR1 as SGHRS and CDR2 as YFSETQ. The DNA of the CDR3 is TGCGCCAGCAGCTTGGACCCCGGGGGCGGAGAGACCCAGTACTTC. It codes for CASSLDPGGGETQYF.